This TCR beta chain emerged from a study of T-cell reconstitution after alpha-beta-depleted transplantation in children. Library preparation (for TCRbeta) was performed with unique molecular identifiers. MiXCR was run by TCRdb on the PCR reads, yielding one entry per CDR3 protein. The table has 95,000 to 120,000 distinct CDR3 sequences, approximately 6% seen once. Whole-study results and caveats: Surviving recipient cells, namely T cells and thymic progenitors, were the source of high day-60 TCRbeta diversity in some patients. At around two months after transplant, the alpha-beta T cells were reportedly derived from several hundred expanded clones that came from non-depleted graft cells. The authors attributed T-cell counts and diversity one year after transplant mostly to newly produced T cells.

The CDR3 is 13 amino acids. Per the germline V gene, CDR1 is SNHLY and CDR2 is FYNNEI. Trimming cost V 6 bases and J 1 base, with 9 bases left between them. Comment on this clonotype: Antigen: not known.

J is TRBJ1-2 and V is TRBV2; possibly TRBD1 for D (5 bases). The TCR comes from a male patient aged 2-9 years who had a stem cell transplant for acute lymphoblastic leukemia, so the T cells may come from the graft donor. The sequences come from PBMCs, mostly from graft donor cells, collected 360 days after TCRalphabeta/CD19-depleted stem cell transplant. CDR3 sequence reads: CASSVQGNYGYTF. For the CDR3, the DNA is TGTGCCAGCAGCGTTCAGGGTAACTATGGCTACACCTTC.